The 19 T cell receptor beta chains reported below all come from one sample, sequenced in a study of PD-L1 blockade in urothelial cancer. Documented time point: pretreatment peripheral blood. Assay: immunoSEQ multiplex PCR; the TCRdb copy retains only in-frame clones and omits some. The sample records tens of thousands of clones, about 68% being singletons. The sample consisted of PBMCs, taken around atezolizumab (anti-PD-L1) treatment. The receptors were sampled from a man aged 65-85 years with urothelial cancer.

The chain couples TRBV14 to TRBJ1-2, with D possibly TRBD1 on 5 matching bases. Germline-derived CDR1 and CDR2 are SGHDN and FVKESK. The V end lost 4 bases, the J end lost 6 bases, and 15 bases lay between the germline ends. The CDR3 spans 14 residues. The CDR3 loop reads CASSLSQGLHGYTF. CDR3 coding DNA: TGTGCCAGCAGCCTATCCCAGGGACTCCATGGCTACACCTTC.

The chain links TRBV6-5 to TRBJ2-7; TRBD2 is a possible D gene (5 bases). The CDR3 consists of 10 residues. V lost 11 bases and J lost 4, with 9 bases in between. Germline CDR1 is MNHEY and CDR2 is SVGAGI. Here the CDR3 reads CAAGDYEQYF. The CDR3 DNA sequence: TGTGCCGCGGGCGATTACGAGCAGTACTTC.

J is TRBJ1-6 and V is TRBV19, with a tentative D call TRBD1 (6 bases). The CDR3 has 14 amino acids. The germline CDR1 and CDR2 sequences are LNHDA and SQIVND (reference sequence). Trimming removed 9 bases at V and 4 bases at J, with 13 bases between. The CDR3 bases are TGTGCCAGCACCGCCGGACAGTATAATTCACCCCTCCACTTT. Translated: CASTAGQYNSPLHF.

The gene calls are TRBV7-2 and TRBJ2-7; maybe TRBD2 (7 bases). This CDR3 spans 14 amino acids. The V and J ends lost 5 bases and 0 bases respectively, with 11 bases between them. Per the germline V gene, CDR1 is SGHTA and CDR2 is FQGNSA. The CDR3 region is CASSRGASSYEQYF. The CDR3 DNA sequence: TGTGCCAGCAGCCGGGGGGCGAGCTCCTACGAGCAGTACTTC. The variable domain in full, with the rest retrieved from reference TRBV7-2 and TRBJ2-7, is GAGVSQSPSNKVTEKGKDVELRCDPISGHTALYWYRQSLGQGLEFLIYFQGNSAPDKSGLPSDRFSAERTGGSVSTLTIQRTQQEDSAVYLCASSRGASSYEQYFGPGTRLTVT.

This clone has at least ten counts. The chain is built from TRBV2 and TRBJ2-2, with D perhaps matching TRBD2 (6 bases). CDR1 is SNHLY and CDR2 is FYNNEI in the germline V gene. This CDR3 is 15 amino acids long. V gave up 8 bases and J gave up 3 bases, with 16 bases separating them. The CDR3 region has the DNA TGTGCCAGCCAGGGACGGGAGTCCGACACCGGGGAGCTGTTTTTT. This codes for CASQGRESDTGELFF.

The V and J genes are TRBV13 and TRBJ2-2; TRBD1 agrees at 10 bases. This CDR3 is 15 amino acids long. The J segment lost 6 bases and the V segment lost 0 bases, leaving 1 base of the junction unmatched. CDR1 is PRHDT, CDR2 FYEKMQ, per germline (reference sequence). The DNA for the CDR3 is TGTGCCAGCAGCTTAGGGACAGGGGGCTCCGGGGAGCTGTTTTTT. Amino acids: CASSLGTGGSGELFF.

The chain employs TRBV27 and TRBJ2-2; a possible D gene is TRBD1 (5 bases). CDR1 is MNHEY, CDR2 SMNVEV, per germline (reference sequence). Trimming shortened V by 5 bases and J by 4 bases, and 20 bases separated the two germline ends. This CDR3 spans 17 amino acids. The CDR3 loop is CASSTDKGPSSTGELFF. Written as DNA, the CDR3 is TGTGCCAGCAGTACGGACAAGGGGCCTTCGAGCACCGGGGAGCTGTTTTTT.

The chain recombines TRBV12-1 with TRBJ2-7; TRBD2, the table's D call, was not compared with the DNA. TRBV12-1 is shown as a pseudogene. The length of the CDR3 is 12 residues. CDR3: CASSCLTYEQYF. Here the CDR3 DNA reads TGTGCCAGCAGCTGCCTAACCTACGAGCAGTACTTC.

The sample holds one count of this clone. The chain recombines TRBV5-1 with TRBJ2-5; 10 bases map to TRBD2. Losses at the gene ends were 0 bases for V and 4 bases for J; bases not matched to a gene: 0. Germline V gene data show CDR1 as SGHRS and CDR2 as YFSETQ. The CDR3 consists of 14 residues. The CDR3, as DNA: TGCGCCAGCAGCTTGGCTAGCGGGGGAGAGACCCAGTACTTC. It translates to CASSLASGGETQYF. The whole variable domain, filled in from reference TRBV5-1 and TRBJ2-5, reads KAGVTQTPRYLIKTRGQQVTLSCSPISGHRSVSWYQQTPGQGLQFLFEYFSETQRNKGNFPGRFSGRQFSNSRSEMNVSTLELGDSALYLCASSLASGGETQYFGPGTRLLVL.

The CDR3 here is CASSQSQDQPQHF. CDR3 DNA sequence: TGTGCCAGCAGCCAATCCCAGGATCAGCCCCAGCATTTT. This sequence joins TRBV7-9 and TRBJ1-5; D call uncertain. Germline lookup yields CDR1 SEHNR and CDR2 FQNEAQ (reference sequence). This CDR3 region has 13 residues. Trimming removed 5 bases at V and 5 bases at J, with 10 bases between.

The rearrangement links TRBV27 to TRBJ2-3, with D hard to call. This CDR3 has 13 amino acids. Germline CDR1 MNHEY, CDR2 SMNVEV (reference sequence). Deletions cut 3 bases from V and 4 bases from J, with 8 bases between. The CDR3 nucleotides are TGTGCCAGCAGTTTCGGTCGGGCAGATACGCAGTATTTT. Amino acids: CASSFGRADTQYF.

The chain joins TRBV19 to TRBJ1-4; 9 bases are a match to TRBD1. V lost 6 bases to trimming and J lost 7 bases; unmatched junction nucleotides: 6. Germline V gene data show CDR1 as LNHDA and CDR2 as SQIVND (reference sequence). The CDR3 consists of 14 residues. CDR3 protein: CASRQTGGGEKLFF. As DNA, the CDR3 is TGTGCCAGTAGGCAGACAGGGGGAGGTGAAAAACTGTTTTTT.

The chain links TRBV7-9 to TRBJ1-2; no firm D call. This CDR3 is built from 15 residues. Germline CDR1 SEHNR, CDR2 FQNEAQ (reference sequence). V lost 5 bases and J lost 8, with 21 bases in between. The CDR3 reads CASSPYGGYLSGYTF. DNA for the CDR3: TGTGCCAGCAGCCCCTATGGAGGGTACCTCTCCGGCTACACCTTC.

J is TRBJ2-1 and V is TRBV7-2; TRBD2 aligns across 8 bases. Germline V gene sequence: CDR1 SGHTA, CDR2 FQGNSA. This CDR3 has 17 residues. J gave up 9 bases and V 2 bases, and 15 bases lay outside the gene matches. In DNA, the CDR3 is TGTGCCAGCAGCTTAACTTCGGGGACTAGTGGAAGTCCTGAGCAGTTCTTC. As protein: CASSLTSGTSGSPEQFF.

This clone was found once. This chain joins TRBV11-3 and TRBJ2-7; 7 nucleotides match TRBD2. Germline V gives CDR1 SGHNT, CDR2 YENEEA. This CDR3 contains 14 residues. V shed 6 bases and J 5 bases; nucleotides not matched to a gene: 10. The CDR3 DNA follows: TGTGCCAGCAGTCCTCTGGCGGGAGCGGACGAGCAGTACTTC. Its translation: CASSPLAGADEQYF.

The chain is built from TRBV5-5 and TRBJ2-3, with a weak D call TRBD1 (7 bases). The V gene's germline CDR1 is SGHKS and CDR2 YYEKEE (reference sequence). CDR3 size: 15 residues. The ends were cut back, 4 bases at V and 2 bases at J, with 14 bases in the middle. CDR3 loop: CASSAGQSNTDTQYF. CDR3 sequence (DNA): TGTGCCAGCAGCGCGGGACAGTCGAACACAGATACGCAGTATTTT.

The chain links TRBV27 to TRBJ1-4, with a weak D call TRBD1 (5 bases). CDR3 size: 19 residues. V lost 0 bases and J 0 bases, leaving 17 bases between the germline ends. Germline loops: CDR1 MNHEY, CDR2 SMNVEV (reference sequence). The CDR3 here is CASSLSAGGSLATNEKLFF. CDR3 bases: TGTGCCAGCAGTTTATCGGCCGGGGGTTCCCTTGCAACTAATGAAAAACTGTTTTTT.

For this clone: A junction end diverges from the germline sequence, so it may reflect a read error. The genes are TRBV30 and TRBJ2-2; D ambiguous. Germline CDR1 GTSNPN, CDR2 SVGIG (reference sequence). The CDR3 contains 13 residues. CDR3 residues: CARSVRVTGELFF. The DNA for the CDR3 is TGTGCCCGGAGTGTACGGGTGACCGGGGAGCTGTTTTTT.

Comments on this clone: Germline is not matched at one junction end, which may reflect a read error. The chain joins TRBV11-2 to TRBJ2-7, with 7 bases matching TRBD2. The germline V gene encodes CDR1 SGHAT and CDR2 FQNNGV. This CDR3 spans 12 amino acids. This CDR3 reads CASSLTNLAEHF. The CDR3 coding sequence is TGTGCCAGCAGCTTAACTAATCTAGCGGAACACTTC.